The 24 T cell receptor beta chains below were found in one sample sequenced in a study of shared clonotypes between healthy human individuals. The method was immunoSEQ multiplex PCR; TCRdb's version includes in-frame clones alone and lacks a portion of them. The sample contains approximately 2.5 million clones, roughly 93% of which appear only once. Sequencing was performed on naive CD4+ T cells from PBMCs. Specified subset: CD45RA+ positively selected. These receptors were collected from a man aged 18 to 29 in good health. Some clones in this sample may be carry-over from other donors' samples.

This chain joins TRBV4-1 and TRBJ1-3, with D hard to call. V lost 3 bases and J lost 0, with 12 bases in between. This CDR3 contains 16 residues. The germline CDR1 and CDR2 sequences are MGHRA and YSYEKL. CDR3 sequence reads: CASSQPLENSGNTIYF. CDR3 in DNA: TGCGCCAGCAGCCAGCCGTTGGAGAACTCTGGAAACACCATATATTTT.

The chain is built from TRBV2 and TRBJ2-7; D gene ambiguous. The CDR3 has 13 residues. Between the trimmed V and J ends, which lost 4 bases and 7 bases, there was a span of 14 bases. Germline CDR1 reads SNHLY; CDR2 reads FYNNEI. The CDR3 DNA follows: TGTGCCAGCAGTGCATCCGAGGCCGGGGAGCAGTACTTC. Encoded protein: CASSASEAGEQYF.

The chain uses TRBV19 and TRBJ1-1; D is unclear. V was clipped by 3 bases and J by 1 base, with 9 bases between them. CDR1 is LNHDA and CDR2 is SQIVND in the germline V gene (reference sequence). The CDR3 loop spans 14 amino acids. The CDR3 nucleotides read TGTGCCAGTAGTATTGGGTTTCCGAACACTGAAGCTTTCTTT. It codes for CASSIGFPNTEAFF.

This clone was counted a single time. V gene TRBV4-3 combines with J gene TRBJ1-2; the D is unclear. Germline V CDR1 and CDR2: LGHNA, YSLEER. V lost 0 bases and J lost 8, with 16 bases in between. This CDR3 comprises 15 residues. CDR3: CASSQDVQRVEGYTF. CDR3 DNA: TGCGCCAGCAGCCAAGATGTACAAAGGGTTGAGGGCTACACCTTC.

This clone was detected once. In nucleotides, the CDR3 is TGTGCCAGCAGCGACATGATCAGTCGCGACGAGCAGTACTTC. It codes for CASSDMISRDEQYF. The V gene is TRBV5-8, the J gene TRBJ2-7; D remains unclear. Trimming stripped 4 bases from V and 5 bases from J, with 16 bases between. Germline V gene sequence: CDR1 SGHTS, CDR2 YDEGEE. This CDR3 is built from 14 residues. The complete variable domain, with remaining parts taken from reference TRBV5-8 and TRBJ2-7, reads EAGVTQSPTHLIKTRGQQATLRCSPISGHTSVYWYQQALGLGLQFLLWYDEGEERNRGNFPPRFSGRQFPNYSSELNVNALELEDSALYLCASSDMISRDEQYFGPGTRLTVT.

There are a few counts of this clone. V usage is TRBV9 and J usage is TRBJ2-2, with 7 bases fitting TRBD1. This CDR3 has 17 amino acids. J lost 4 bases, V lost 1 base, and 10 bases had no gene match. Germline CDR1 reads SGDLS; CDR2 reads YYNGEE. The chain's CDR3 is CASSVWTDRAGTGELFF. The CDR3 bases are TGTGCCAGCAGCGTATGGACAGACAGGGCGGGCACCGGGGAGCTGTTTTTT.

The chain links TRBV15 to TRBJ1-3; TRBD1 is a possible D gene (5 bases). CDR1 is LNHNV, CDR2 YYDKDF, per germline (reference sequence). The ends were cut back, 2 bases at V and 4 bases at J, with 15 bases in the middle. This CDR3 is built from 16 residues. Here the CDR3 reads CATSRISGIEGNTIYF. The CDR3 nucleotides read TGTGCCACCAGCAGAATTTCAGGGATTGAAGGAAACACCATATATTTT.

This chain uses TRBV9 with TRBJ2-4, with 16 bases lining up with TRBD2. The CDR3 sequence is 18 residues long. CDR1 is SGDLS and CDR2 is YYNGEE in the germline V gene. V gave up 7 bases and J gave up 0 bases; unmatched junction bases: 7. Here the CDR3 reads CASPPGLAGGRAKNIQYF. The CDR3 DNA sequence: TGTGCCAGCCCTCCGGGACTAGCGGGAGGGCGAGCCAAAAACATTCAGTACTTC.

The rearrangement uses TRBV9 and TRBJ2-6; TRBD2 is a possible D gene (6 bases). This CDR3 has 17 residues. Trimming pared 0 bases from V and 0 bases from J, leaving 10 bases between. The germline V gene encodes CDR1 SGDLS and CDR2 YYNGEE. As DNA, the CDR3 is TGTGCCAGCAGCGTAGGAGGAGGGATCTCTGGGGCCAACGTCCTGACTTTC. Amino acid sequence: CASSVGGGISGANVLTF.

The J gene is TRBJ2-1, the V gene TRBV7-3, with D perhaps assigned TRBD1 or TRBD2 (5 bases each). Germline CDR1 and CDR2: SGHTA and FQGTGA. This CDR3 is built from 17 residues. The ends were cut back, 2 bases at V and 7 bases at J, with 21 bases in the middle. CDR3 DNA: TGTGCCAGCAGCTTACTTAACCCCGGGACCCCGGGGAATGAGCAGTTCTTC. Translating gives CASSLLNPGTPGNEQFF.

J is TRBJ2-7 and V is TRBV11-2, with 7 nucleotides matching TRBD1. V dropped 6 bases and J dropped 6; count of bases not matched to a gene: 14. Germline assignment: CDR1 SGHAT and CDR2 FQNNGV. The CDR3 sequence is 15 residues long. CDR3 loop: CASRIRPGTEAEQYF. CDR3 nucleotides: TGTGCCAGCAGAATTCGTCCCGGGACAGAGGCCGAGCAGTACTTC.

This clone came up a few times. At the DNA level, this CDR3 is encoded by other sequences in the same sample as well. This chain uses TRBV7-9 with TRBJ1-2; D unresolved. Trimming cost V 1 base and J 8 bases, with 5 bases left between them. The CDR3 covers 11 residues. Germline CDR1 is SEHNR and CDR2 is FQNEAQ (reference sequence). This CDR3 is CASSLVGGYTF. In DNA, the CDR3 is TGTGCCAGCAGCTTAGTGGGAGGCTACACCTTC.

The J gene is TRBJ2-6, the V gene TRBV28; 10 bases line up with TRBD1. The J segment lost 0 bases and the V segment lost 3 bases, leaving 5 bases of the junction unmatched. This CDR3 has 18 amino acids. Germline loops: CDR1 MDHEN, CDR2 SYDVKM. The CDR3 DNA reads TGTGCCAGCAGTTTGACCGGGACAGGGGTCTCTGGGGCCAACGTCCTGACTTTC. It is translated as CASSLTGTGVSGANVLTF.

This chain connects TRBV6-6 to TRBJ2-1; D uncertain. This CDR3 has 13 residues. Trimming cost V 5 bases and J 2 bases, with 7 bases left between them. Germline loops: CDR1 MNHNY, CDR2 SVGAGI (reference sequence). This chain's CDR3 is CASSVDTYNEQFF. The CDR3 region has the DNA TGTGCCAGCAGTGTCGACACCTACAATGAGCAGTTCTTC.

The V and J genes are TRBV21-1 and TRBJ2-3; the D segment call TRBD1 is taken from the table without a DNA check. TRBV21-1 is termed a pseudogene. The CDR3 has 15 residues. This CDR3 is CASIPGRGCTDTQYF. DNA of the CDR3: TGTGCCAGCATACCAGGCAGGGGATGCACAGATACGCAGTATTTT.

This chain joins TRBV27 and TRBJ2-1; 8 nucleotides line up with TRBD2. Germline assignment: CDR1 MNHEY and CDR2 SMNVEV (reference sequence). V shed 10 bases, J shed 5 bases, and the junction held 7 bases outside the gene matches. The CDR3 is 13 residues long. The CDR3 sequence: CATRGTRDNEQFF. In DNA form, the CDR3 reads TGTGCCACGAGAGGGACTAGGGACAATGAGCAGTTCTTC.

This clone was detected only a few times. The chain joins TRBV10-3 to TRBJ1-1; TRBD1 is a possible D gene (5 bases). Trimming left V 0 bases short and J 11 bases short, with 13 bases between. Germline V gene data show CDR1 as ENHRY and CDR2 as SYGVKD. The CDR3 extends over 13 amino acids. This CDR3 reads CAISESKGIGAFF. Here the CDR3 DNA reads TGTGCCATCAGTGAGTCGAAGGGGATTGGGGCTTTCTTT.

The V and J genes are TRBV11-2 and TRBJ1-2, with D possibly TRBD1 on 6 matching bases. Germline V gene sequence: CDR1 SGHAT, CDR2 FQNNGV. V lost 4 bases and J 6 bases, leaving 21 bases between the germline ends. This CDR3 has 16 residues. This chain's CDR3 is CASSSRAGTQGNGYTF. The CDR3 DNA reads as TGTGCCAGCAGCTCAAGAGCCGGGACCCAGGGGAATGGCTACACCTTC.

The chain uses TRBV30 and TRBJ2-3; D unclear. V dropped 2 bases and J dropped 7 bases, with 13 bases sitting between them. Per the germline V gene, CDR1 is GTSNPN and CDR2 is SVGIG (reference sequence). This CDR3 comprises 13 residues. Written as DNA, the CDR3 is TGTGCCTGGAGTCCTACCATCCGCAATACGCAGTATTTT. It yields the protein CAWSPTIRNTQYF.

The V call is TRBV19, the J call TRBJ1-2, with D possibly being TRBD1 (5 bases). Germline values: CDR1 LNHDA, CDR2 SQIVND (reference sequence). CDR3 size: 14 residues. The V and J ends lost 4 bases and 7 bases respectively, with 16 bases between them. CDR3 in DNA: TGTGCCAGTAGTACCCTGGACAACAGGTCTGGCTACACCTTC. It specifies CASSTLDNRSGYTF.

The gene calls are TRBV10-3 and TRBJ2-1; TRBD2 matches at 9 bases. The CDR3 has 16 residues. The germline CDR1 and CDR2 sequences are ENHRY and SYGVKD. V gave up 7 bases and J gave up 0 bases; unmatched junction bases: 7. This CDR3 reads CAITVGLASSYNEQFF. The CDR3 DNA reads TGTGCCATCACCGTAGGACTAGCGAGCTCCTACAATGAGCAGTTCTTC.

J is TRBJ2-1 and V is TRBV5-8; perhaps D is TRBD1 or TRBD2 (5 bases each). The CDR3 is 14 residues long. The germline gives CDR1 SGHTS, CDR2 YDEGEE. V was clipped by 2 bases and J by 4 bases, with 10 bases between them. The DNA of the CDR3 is TGTGCCAGCAGCTTCCAGGGACGTTACAATGAGCAGTTCTTC. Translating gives CASSFQGRYNEQFF. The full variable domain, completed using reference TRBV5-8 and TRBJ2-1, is EAGVTQSPTHLIKTRGQQATLRCSPISGHTSVYWYQQALGLGLQFLLWYDEGEERNRGNFPPRFSGRQFPNYSSELNVNALELEDSALYLCASSFQGRYNEQFFGPGTRLTVL.

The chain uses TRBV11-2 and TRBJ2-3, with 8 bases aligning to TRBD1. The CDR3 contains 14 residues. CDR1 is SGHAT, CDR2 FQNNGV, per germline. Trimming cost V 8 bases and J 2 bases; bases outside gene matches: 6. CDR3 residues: CASRSTGVTDTQYF. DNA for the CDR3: TGTGCCAGCCGATCGACAGGGGTCACAGATACGCAGTATTTT. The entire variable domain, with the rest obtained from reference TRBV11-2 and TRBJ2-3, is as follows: EAGVAQSPRYKIIEKRQSVAFWCNPISGHATLYWYQQILGQGPKLLIQFQNNGVVDDSQLPKDRFSAERLKGVDSTLKIQPAKLEDSAVYLCASRSTGVTDTQYFGPGTRLTVL.

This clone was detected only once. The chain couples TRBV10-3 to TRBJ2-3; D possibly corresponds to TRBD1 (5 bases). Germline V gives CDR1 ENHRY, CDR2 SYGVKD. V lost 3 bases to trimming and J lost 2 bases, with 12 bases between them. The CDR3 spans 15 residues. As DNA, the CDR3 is TGTGCCATCAGTGATCTCTCCAGGGACACAGATACGCAGTATTTT. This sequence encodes CAISDLSRDTDTQYF.